The 15 T cell receptor beta chains reported below all come from one sample, sequenced in a study of blood T cell repertoires in COVID-19. Using immunoSEQ multiplex PCR, the repertoire was profiled, and TCRdb retains in-frame clones only, with some absent. The table has some 400,000 clones, approximately 89% seen once; the top ten hold 1.5% to 2%. What was sequenced was PBMCs or T cells enriched from blood (not recorded which). The receptor set was obtained from a woman aged 25 to 39 who had recovered from COVID-19.

The chain joins TRBV5-1 to TRBJ2-5; 10 bases are shared with TRBD1. The germline gives CDR1 SGHRS, CDR2 YFSETQ. V lost 4 bases to trimming and J lost 5 bases; unmatched junction nucleotides: 8. The CDR3 is made up of 15 amino acids. CDR3 residues: CASSVWTGGTETQYF. CDR3 sequence (DNA): TGCGCCAGCAGCGTCTGGACAGGGGGGACTGAGACCCAGTACTTC.

The chain joins TRBV19 to TRBJ1-1, with D perhaps TRBD1 (5 bases). V was shortened by 7 bases and J by 5 bases, with 11 bases between the two germline ends. Germline assignment: CDR1 LNHDA and CDR2 SQIVND (reference sequence). The CDR3 is 12 residues long. The CDR3 nucleotides read TGTGCCAGTAACCGGAGGGGAACTGAAGCTTTCTTT. It codes for CASNRRGTEAFF.

The chain carries TRBV19 and TRBJ1-3; 9 bases map to TRBD1. Trimming cost V 1 base and J 2 bases; bases outside gene matches: 0. Germline-derived CDR1 and CDR2 are LNHDA and SQIVND (reference sequence). The CDR3 runs 15 residues. This CDR3 reads CASSIGDRAGNTIYF. CDR3 bases: TGTGCCAGTAGTATAGGGGACAGGGCTGGAAACACCATATATTTT.

The rearrangement links TRBV7-2 to TRBJ2-7, with 7 bases aligning to TRBD1. From germline, CDR1 is SGHTA and CDR2 FQGNSA. The CDR3 runs to 16 residues. Germline trimming cut 1 base from V and 3 bases from J; bases unmatched to any gene: 9. The CDR3 DNA reads TGTGCCAGCAGCTTAGGGTGGACCGGGACAGACTACGAGCAGTACTTC. This translates into CASSLGWTGTDYEQYF.

This clone was seen more than once but under ten times. This rearrangement joins TRBV28 to TRBJ1-5; no definite D call. The length of the CDR3 is 12 residues. V was shortened by 7 bases and J by 4 bases, with 8 bases between the two germline ends. Germline V CDR1 and CDR2: MDHEN, SYDVKM. CDR3 sequence: CASNGGNQPQHF. CDR3 DNA sequence: TGTGCCAGCAACGGAGGAAATCAGCCCCAGCATTTT.

The chain recombines TRBV3-1 (or the pseudogene TRBV3-2) with TRBJ1-5; D possibly corresponds to TRBD1 (6 bases). From germline, CDR1 is LGHDT and CDR2 YNNKEL (reference sequence). The CDR3 runs 15 residues. The germline V and J ends were trimmed by 1 base and 11 bases, with 18 bases remaining between them. This chain's CDR3 is CASSQGLVRGQTQHF. CDR3 in DNA: TGTGCCAGCAGCCAAGGTCTGGTAAGAGGACAGACCCAGCATTTT.

The rearrangement links TRBV9 to TRBJ1-6; 10 nucleotides match TRBD1. The CDR3 has 15 residues. J lost 7 bases, V lost 4 bases, and 5 bases had no gene match. CDR1 is SGDLS, CDR2 YYNGEE, per germline. This CDR3 reads CASSSTGQGNSPLHF. CDR3 in DNA: TGTGCCAGCAGCTCAACGGGACAGGGGAATTCACCCCTCCACTTT.

The chain combines TRBV5-1 with TRBJ1-1; D gene unclear. Germline CDR1 reads SGHRS; CDR2 reads YFSETQ. CDR3 size: 13 residues. The germline V and J ends were trimmed by 0 bases and 0 bases, with 3 bases remaining between them. CDR3 in DNA: TGCGCCAGCAGCTTGGACATGAACACTGAAGCTTTCTTT. This translates into CASSLDMNTEAFF.

This clone appeared once. V and J are TRBV3-1 (or the pseudogene TRBV3-2) and TRBJ2-1, with D unclear. The length of the CDR3 is 16 residues. Trimming left V 0 bases short and J 5 bases short, with 14 bases between. Germline values: CDR1 LGHDT, CDR2 YNNKEL (reference sequence). The CDR3 DNA follows: TGTGCCAGCAGCCAAGATAAGACTTCAATAAACAATGAGCAGTTCTTC. Its protein product is CASSQDKTSINNEQFF.

This rearrangement joins TRBV29-1 to TRBJ2-3; 9 bases fit TRBD2. Germline-derived CDR1 and CDR2 are SQVTM and ANQGSEA. Trimming cost V 2 bases and J 2 bases; bases outside gene matches: 5. This CDR3 has 15 amino acids. This chain's CDR3 is CSVESGGPFTDTQYF. The CDR3 DNA follows: TGCAGCGTTGAAAGCGGGGGGCCATTCACAGATACGCAGTATTTT.

The chain is built from TRBV7-9 and TRBJ1-2, with TRBD1 identical over 7 bases. The V gene's germline CDR1 is SEHNR and CDR2 FQNEAQ (reference sequence). The CDR3 is made up of 19 amino acids. V lost 3 bases and J lost 6; bases outside the gene matches: 22. For the CDR3, the DNA is TGTGCCAGCAGCTTGTCGTGGAAGACAGGGTTTAAGTCAGGGGATGGCTACACCTTC. It yields the protein CASSLSWKTGFKSGDGYTF.

This sequence joins TRBV11-1 and TRBJ2-3; TRBD2 is a possible D gene (7 bases). CDR3 length: 16 amino acids. Trimming removed 7 bases from V and 4 bases from J, with 21 bases in between. Germline V gives CDR1 SGHAT, CDR2 FQDESV (reference sequence). CDR3 bases: TGTGCCAGCACCCTAGGGGGATTAGCGGGCGCAGATACGCAGTATTTT. This sequence encodes CASTLGGLAGADTQYF.

This clone was counted a single time. The rearrangement joins TRBV12-5 to TRBJ2-1, with a possible D match to TRBD1 (6 bases). This CDR3 region has 17 residues. Germline CDR1 reads LGHNT; CDR2 reads FRNRAP. Trimming pared 0 bases from V and 7 bases from J, leaving 19 bases between. The CDR3, as DNA: TGTGCTAGTGGTTTGGTAACAGGGAGAATAGGGGTTAATGAGCAGTTCTTC. The encoded protein is CASGLVTGRIGVNEQFF.

The chain uses TRBV10-3 and TRBJ1-2, with TRBD1 as a possible D gene (6 bases). The CDR3 covers 14 residues. Trimming left V 0 bases short and J 4 bases short, with 9 bases between. The V gene's germline CDR1 is ENHRY and CDR2 SYGVKD. The CDR3 loop is CAISESPDSYGYTF. The CDR3 nucleotides read TGTGCCATCAGTGAGTCCCCGGACAGCTATGGCTACACCTTC.

This clone was detected only a few times. The chain employs TRBV7-2 and TRBJ2-7; 13 bases line up with TRBD2. Germline assignment: CDR1 SGHTA and CDR2 FQGNSA. Trimming removed 5 bases from V and 3 bases from J; junction bases left unmatched: 7. CDR3 length: 16 amino acids. CDR3 region: CASSPRTSGGFYEQYF. DNA for the CDR3: TGTGCCAGCAGCCCAAGGACTAGCGGGGGATTCTACGAGCAGTACTTC. The complete variable domain, with remaining parts taken from reference TRBV7-2 and TRBJ2-7, reads GAGVSQSPSNKVTEKGKDVELRCDPISGHTALYWYRQSLGQGLEFLIYFQGNSAPDKSGLPSDRFSAERTGGSVSTLTIQRTQQEDSAVYLCASSPRTSGGFYEQYFGPGTRLTVT.